One and the same sample provided the 10 T cell receptor beta chains below, sequenced in a study of blood T cell repertoires in COVID-19 (dated by TCRdb to 2019 to 2021). Library construction relied on the immunoSEQ multiplex PCR assay. TCRdb limited this immuneACCESS table to in-frame rearrangements with V and J called. A share of clones is missing; checked studies link under half to unresolved V genes, and the rest is unexplained. A total of roughly 300,000 clones appear in this sample, nearly 90% of them only once. The ten largest clones add up to around 5.9% of the sample. Sequenced: PBMCs or T cells enriched from blood (not recorded which). All receptors come from a woman aged 25 to 39 who had recovered from COVID-19.

CDR3 amino acids: CSVEFASGGAGETQYF. CDR3 sequence (DNA): TGCAGCGTTGAGTTTGCTAGCGGGGGGGCCGGAGAGACCCAGTACTTC. This chain connects TRBV29-1 to TRBJ2-5; 12 nucleotides align to TRBD2. This CDR3 is 16 amino acids long. The V segment lost 3 bases and the J segment 4 bases; nucleotides outside the gene matches: 9. CDR1 is SQVTM and CDR2 is ANQGSEA in the germline V gene.

This chain joins TRBV3-1 (or the pseudogene TRBV3-2) and TRBJ2-7; D ambiguous. Trimming left V 3 bases short and J 3 bases short, with 12 bases between. The CDR3 totals 14 residues. Germline loops: CDR1 LGHDT, CDR2 YNNKEL (reference sequence). The CDR3, as DNA: TGTGCCAGCAGCCACGCCCTGGGCCGCTACGAGCAGTACTTC. Amino acid sequence: CASSHALGRYEQYF.

This chain connects TRBV30 to TRBJ1-2; no clear D gene. Per germline, CDR1 GTSNPN and CDR2 SVGIG (reference sequence). With 1 base removed from V and 4 bases from J, the gap between germline ends came to 10 bases. The CDR3 is made up of 13 amino acids. In DNA form, the CDR3 reads TGTGCCTGGAGTGACTTAGGACTCTATGGCTACACCTTC. This codes for CAWSDLGLYGYTF.

This clone was seen a handful of times. V is TRBV5-4 and J is TRBJ2-3, with 9 bases identical to TRBD1. From germline, CDR1 is SGHNT and CDR2 YYREEE (reference sequence). The CDR3 consists of 15 residues. J gave up 3 bases and V 4 bases, and 6 bases lay outside the gene matches. The CDR3 loop reads CASSQDRGVTDTQYF. The CDR3 nucleotides are TGTGCCAGCAGCCAAGACAGGGGGGTAACAGATACGCAGTATTTT.

The chain has TRBV30 and TRBJ1-3; D remains unclear. V lost 2 bases and J lost 3, with 14 bases in between. There are 15 residues in the CDR3. The germline V gene encodes CDR1 GTSNPN and CDR2 SVGIG (reference sequence). CDR3 sequence reads: CAWSIRARGGNTIYF. The CDR3 nucleotides read TGTGCCTGGAGTATCCGGGCGCGGGGTGGAAACACCATATATTTT.

The chain joins TRBV5-4 to TRBJ1-2, with 10 bases lining up with TRBD1. The germline V gene encodes CDR1 SGHNT and CDR2 YYREEE (reference sequence). The CDR3 totals 15 residues. V shed 3 bases and J 4 bases; nucleotides not matched to a gene: 6. Here the CDR3 reads CASSSRDRGFYGYTF. CDR3 nucleotides: TGTGCCAGCAGCTCCCGGGACAGGGGTTTCTATGGCTACACCTTC.

This clone turned up a few times. The rearrangement joins TRBV4-3 to TRBJ2-7, with 9 bases aligning to TRBD1. Unmatched junction bases numbered 3, after V lost 4 bases and J lost 2 bases. CDR3 length: 14 amino acids. CDR1 and CDR2 (germline): LGHNA, YSLEER. This CDR3 reads CASSLGQGTYEQYF. As DNA, the CDR3 is TGCGCCAGCAGCCTTGGACAGGGGACCTACGAGCAGTACTTC.

The chain has TRBV5-6 and TRBJ2-5, with a tentative D call TRBD1 (5 bases). This CDR3 region has 17 residues. The germline CDR1 and CDR2 sequences are SGHDT and YYEEEE. V was clipped by 9 bases and J by 1 base, with 25 bases between them. CDR3 amino acids: CAMRTRSQGWLQETQYF. Here the CDR3 DNA reads TGTGCCATGCGGACAAGGAGTCAAGGTTGGCTCCAAGAGACCCAGTACTTC.

The CDR3 is CAISESGFSVTGGYTF. DNA of the CDR3: TGTGCCATCAGTGAATCGGGCTTCTCCGTGACAGGTGGCTACACCTTC. The gene calls are TRBV10-3 and TRBJ1-2; D is possibly TRBD1 (6 bases). V was pared by 3 bases and J by 7 bases, with 21 bases between. This CDR3 has 16 amino acids. Germline loops: CDR1 ENHRY, CDR2 SYGVKD.

This clone has a single count. The gene calls are TRBV5-1 and TRBJ2-5; 7 nucleotides agree with TRBD1. Trimming cost V 4 bases and J 5 bases; bases outside gene matches: 8. This CDR3 comprises 14 residues. In germline, CDR1 is SGHRS, CDR2 YFSETQ. This CDR3 reads CASSAGGYRETQYF. The DNA for the CDR3 is TGCGCCAGCAGCGCAGGGGGTTACCGGGAGACCCAGTACTTC.